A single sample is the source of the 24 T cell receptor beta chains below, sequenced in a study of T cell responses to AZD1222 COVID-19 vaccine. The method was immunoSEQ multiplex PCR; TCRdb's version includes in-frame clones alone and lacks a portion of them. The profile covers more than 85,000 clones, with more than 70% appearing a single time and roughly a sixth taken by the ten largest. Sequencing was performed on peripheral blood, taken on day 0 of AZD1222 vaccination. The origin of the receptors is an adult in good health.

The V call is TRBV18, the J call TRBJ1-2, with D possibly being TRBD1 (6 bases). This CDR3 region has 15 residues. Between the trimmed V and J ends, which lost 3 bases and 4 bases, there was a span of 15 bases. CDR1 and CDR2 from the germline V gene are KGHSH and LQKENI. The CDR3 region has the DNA TGTGCCAGCTCACCGCTTCTGGGGGCTGGCTATGGCTACACCTTC. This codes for CASSPLLGAGYGYTF.

Here the CDR3 DNA reads TGTGCCAGCAGCCCCCGCAGGGTGAATTCACCCCTCCACTTT. This translates into CASSPRRVNSPLHF. The gene calls are TRBV5-4 and TRBJ1-6; tentatively, D is TRBD1 (5 bases). Germline V gene data show CDR1 as SGHNT and CDR2 as YYREEE (reference sequence). The V and J ends lost 4 bases and 7 bases respectively, with 12 bases between them. This CDR3 comprises 14 residues.

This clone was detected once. This CDR3 is CASSAPGQGPNTEAFF. In DNA form, the CDR3 reads TGTGCCAGCAGTGCCCCTGGGCAGGGACCAAACACTGAAGCTTTCTTT. J is TRBJ1-1 and V is TRBV28; D is possibly TRBD1 (5 bases). V was pared by 5 bases and J by 2 bases, with 18 bases between. This CDR3 has 16 amino acids. CDR1 and CDR2 (germline): MDHEN, SYDVKM. The entire variable domain, with the rest obtained from reference TRBV28 and TRBJ1-1, is as follows: DVKVTQSSRYLVKRTGEKVFLECVQDMDHENMFWYRQDPGLGLRLIYFSYDVKMKEKGDIPEGYSVSREKKERFSLILESASTNQTSMYLCASSAPGQGPNTEAFFGQGTRLTVV.

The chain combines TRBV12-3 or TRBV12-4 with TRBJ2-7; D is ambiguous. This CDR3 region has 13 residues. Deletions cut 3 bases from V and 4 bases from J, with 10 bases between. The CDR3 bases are TGTGCCAGCAGTTTGACATGGCGTTACGAGCAGTACTTC. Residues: CASSLTWRYEQYF.

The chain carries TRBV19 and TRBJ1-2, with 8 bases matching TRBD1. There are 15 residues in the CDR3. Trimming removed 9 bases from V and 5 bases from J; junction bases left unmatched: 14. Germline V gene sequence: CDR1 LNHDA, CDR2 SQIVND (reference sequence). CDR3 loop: CASLGDRTGTYGYTF. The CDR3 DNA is TGTGCCAGCCTGGGGGACCGGACAGGGACATATGGCTACACCTTC. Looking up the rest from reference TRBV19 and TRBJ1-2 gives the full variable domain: DGGITQSPKYLFRKEGQNVTLSCEQNLNHDAMYWYRQDPGQGLRLIYYSQIVNDFQKGDIAEGYSVSREKKESFPLTVTSAQKNPTAFYLCASLGDRTGTYGYTFGSGTRLTVV.

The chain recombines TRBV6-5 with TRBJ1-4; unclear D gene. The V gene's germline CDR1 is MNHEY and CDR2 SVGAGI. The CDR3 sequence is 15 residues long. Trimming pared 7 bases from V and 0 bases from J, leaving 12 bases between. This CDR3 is CASNTATATNEKLFF. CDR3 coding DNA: TGTGCCAGCAACACAGCTACGGCAACTAATGAAAAACTGTTTTTT.

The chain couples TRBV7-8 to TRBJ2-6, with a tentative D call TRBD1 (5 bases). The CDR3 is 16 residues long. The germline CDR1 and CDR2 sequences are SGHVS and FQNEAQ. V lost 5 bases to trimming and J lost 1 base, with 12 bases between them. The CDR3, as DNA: TGTGCCAGCAGCCAAGCTGGGGCTTCTGGGGCCAACGTCCTGACTTTC. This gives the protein CASSQAGASGANVLTF.

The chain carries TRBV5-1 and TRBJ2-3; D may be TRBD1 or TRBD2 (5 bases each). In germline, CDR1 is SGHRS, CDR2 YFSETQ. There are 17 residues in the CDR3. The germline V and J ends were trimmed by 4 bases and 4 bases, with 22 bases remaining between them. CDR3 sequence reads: CASSQQSRGPGPDTQYF. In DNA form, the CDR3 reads TGCGCCAGCAGCCAGCAGTCGCGAGGACCGGGACCAGATACGCAGTATTTT.

The chain's CDR3 is CASSEARAGRQPQHF. The CDR3 DNA follows: TGTGCCAGCAGTGAAGCTCGGGCCGGGAGGCAGCCCCAGCATTTT. This sequence joins TRBV6-1 and TRBJ1-5; D not certain. Deletions cut 0 bases from V and 7 bases from J, with 13 bases between. The CDR3 has 15 residues. Looked up from germline, CDR1 is MNHNS and CDR2 is SASEGT.

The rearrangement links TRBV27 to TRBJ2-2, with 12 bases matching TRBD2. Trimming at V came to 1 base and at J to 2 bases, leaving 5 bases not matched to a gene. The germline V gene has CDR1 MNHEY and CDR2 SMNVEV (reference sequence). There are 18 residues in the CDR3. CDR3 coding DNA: TGTGCCAGCAGTTTATGGCCTAGCGGGGGGGCCAACACCGGGGAGCTGTTTTTT. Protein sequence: CASSLWPSGGANTGELFF.

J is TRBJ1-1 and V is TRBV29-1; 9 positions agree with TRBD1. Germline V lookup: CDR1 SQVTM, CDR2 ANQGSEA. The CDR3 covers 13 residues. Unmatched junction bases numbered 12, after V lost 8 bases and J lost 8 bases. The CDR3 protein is CSFTGTGLYEAFF. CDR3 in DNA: TGCAGCTTCACCGGGACAGGGCTCTACGAAGCTTTCTTT.

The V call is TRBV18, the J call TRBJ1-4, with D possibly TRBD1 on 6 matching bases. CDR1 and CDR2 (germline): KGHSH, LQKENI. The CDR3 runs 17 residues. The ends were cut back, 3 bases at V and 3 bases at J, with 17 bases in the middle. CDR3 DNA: TGTGCCAGCTCACCGAATGAGGGGGGATGGCCTAATGAAAAACTGTTTTTT. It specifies CASSPNEGGWPNEKLFF.

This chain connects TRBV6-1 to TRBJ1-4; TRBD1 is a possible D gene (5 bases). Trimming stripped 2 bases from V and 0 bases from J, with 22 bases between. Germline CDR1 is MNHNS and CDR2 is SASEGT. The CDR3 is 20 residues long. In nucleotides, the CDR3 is TGTGCCAGCAGTGAAATCGGGCCCCTCCCAGGGTTTGCAACTAATGAAAAACTGTTTTTT. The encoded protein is CASSEIGPLPGFATNEKLFF.

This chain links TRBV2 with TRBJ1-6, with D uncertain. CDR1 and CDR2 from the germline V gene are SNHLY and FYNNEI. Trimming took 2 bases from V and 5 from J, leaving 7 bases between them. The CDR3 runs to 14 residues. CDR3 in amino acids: CASSESRNNSPLHF. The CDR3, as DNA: TGTGCCAGCAGTGAAAGTCGAAATAATTCACCCCTCCACTTT.

The CDR3 here is CASSPRGSPSTDTQYF. The DNA for the CDR3 is TGTGCCAGCTCACCACGCGGAAGTCCTAGCACAGATACGCAGTATTTT. The genes are TRBV18 and TRBJ2-3; D gene uncertain. Germline CDR1 is KGHSH and CDR2 is LQKENI. The CDR3 runs to 16 residues. Trimming stripped 1 base from V and 0 bases from J, with 11 bases between.

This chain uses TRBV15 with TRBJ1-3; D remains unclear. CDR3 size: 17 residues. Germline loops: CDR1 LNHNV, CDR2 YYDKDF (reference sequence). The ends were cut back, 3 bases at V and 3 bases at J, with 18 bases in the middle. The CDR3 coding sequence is TGTGCCACCAGCAGGGCATTAAAAGACGGTCTTGGAAACACCATATATTTT. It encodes CATSRALKDGLGNTIYF.

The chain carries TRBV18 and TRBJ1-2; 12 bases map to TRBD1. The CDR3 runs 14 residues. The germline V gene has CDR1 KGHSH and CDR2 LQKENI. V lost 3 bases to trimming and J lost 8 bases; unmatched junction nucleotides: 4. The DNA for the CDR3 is TGTGCCAGCTCACCTGGGGACAGGGGGCACGGCTACACCTTC. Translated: CASSPGDRGHGYTF.

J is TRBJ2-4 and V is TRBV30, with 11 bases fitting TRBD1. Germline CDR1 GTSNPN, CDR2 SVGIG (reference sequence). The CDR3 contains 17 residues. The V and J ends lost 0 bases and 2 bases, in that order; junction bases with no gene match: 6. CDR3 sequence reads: CAWSVGGQGVSKNIQYF. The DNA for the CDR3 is TGTGCCTGGAGTGTCGGGGGACAGGGGGTGTCCAAAAACATTCAGTACTTC.

This CDR3 is CATSRAGQGAAKTQYF. CDR3 coding DNA: TGTGCCACCAGCAGAGCGGGACAGGGGGCGGCGAAGACCCAGTACTTC. The rearrangement joins TRBV15 to TRBJ2-5; 12 positions agree with TRBD1. Germline values: CDR1 LNHNV, CDR2 YYDKDF (reference sequence). This CDR3 contains 16 residues. Unmatched junction bases numbered 6, after V lost 1 base and J lost 6 bases.

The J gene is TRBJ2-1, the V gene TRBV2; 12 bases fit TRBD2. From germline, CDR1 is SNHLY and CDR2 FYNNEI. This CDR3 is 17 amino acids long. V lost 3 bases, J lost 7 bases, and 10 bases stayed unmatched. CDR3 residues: CASSDSPSGRAGNEQFF. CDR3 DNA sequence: TGTGCCAGCAGTGACTCCCCTAGCGGGAGGGCTGGGAATGAGCAGTTCTTC.

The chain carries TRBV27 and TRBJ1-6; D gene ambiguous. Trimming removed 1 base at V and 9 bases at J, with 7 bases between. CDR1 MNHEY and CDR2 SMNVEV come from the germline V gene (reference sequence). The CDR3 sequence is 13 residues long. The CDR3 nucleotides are TGTGCCAGCAGTTTATTCGAGCGTTCACCCCTCCACTTT. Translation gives CASSLFERSPLHF.

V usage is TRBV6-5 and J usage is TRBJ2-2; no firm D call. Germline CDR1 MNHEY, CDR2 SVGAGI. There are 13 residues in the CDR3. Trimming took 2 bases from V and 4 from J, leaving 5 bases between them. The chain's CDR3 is CASSYITTGELFF. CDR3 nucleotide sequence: TGTGCCAGCAGTTACATCACCACCGGGGAGCTGTTTTTT.

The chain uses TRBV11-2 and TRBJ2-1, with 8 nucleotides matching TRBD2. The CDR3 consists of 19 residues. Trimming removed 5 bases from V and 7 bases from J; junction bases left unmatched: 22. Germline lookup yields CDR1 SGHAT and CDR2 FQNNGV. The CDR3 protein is CASSPKVLAGGRWGNEQFF. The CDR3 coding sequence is TGTGCCAGCAGCCCGAAGGTTTTGGCGGGGGGACGTTGGGGAAATGAGCAGTTCTTC.

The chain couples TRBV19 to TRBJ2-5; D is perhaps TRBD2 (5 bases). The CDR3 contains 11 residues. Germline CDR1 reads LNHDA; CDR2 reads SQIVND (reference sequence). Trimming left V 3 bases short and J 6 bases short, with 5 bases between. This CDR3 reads CASSIGKTQYF. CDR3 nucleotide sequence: TGTGCCAGTAGTATCGGGAAGACCCAGTACTTC.